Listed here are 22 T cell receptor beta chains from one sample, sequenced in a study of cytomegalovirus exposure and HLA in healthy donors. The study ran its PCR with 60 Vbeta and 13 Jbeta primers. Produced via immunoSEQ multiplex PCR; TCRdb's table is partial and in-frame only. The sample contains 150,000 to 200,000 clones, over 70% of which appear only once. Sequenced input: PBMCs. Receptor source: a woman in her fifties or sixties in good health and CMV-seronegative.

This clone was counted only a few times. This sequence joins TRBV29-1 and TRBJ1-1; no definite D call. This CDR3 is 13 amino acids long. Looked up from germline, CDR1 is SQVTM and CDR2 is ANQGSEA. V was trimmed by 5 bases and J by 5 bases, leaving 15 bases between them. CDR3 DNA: TGCAGCGTTAACGGACTAGGCGGGACTGAAGCTTTCTTT. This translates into CSVNGLGGTEAFF.

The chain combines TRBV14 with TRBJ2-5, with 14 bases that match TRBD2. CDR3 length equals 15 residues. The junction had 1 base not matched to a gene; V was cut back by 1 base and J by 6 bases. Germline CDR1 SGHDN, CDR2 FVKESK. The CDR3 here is CASSQGLAGGKTQYF. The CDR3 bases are TGTGCCAGCAGCCAAGGACTAGCGGGAGGGAAGACCCAGTACTTC.

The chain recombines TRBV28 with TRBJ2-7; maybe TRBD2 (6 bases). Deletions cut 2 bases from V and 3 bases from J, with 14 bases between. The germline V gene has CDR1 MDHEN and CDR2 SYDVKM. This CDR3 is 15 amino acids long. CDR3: CASSLRGGLYYEQYF. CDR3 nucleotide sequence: TGTGCCAGCAGTTTAAGGGGCGGACTATACTACGAGCAGTACTTC.

The CDR3 is CASSAAGTSQETQYF. CDR3 sequence (DNA): TGTGCCAGCAGCGCCGCCGGGACTAGCCAAGAGACCCAGTACTTC. The rearrangement uses TRBV9 and TRBJ2-5, with 8 bases that match TRBD2. With V trimmed by 3 bases and J by 1 base, 5 bases remained unmatched. CDR1 is SGDLS and CDR2 is YYNGEE in the germline V gene. This CDR3 has 15 amino acids.

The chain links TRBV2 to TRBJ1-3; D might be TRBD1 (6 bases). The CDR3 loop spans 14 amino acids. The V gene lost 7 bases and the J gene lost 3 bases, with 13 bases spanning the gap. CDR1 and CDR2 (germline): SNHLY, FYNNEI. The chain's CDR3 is CASNGAGVGNTIYF. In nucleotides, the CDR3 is TGTGCCAGCAATGGGGCAGGGGTTGGAAACACCATATATTTT.

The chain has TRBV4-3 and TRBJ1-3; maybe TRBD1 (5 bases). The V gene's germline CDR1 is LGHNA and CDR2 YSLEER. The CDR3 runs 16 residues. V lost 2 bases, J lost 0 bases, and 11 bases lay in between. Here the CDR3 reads CASSQPGQTSGNTIYF. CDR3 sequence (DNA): TGCGCCAGCAGCCAACCAGGACAAACCTCTGGAAACACCATATATTTT.

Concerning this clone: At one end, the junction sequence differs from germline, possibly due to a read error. The CDR3 nucleotides read TGTGCCAGCAGTATGGGGACAGGGGTTTCAGGTTGGACTAGCTTTTTGGTCTTC. It yields the protein CASSMGTGVSGWTSFLVF. The chain combines TRBV28 with TRBJ2-1; 10 nucleotides match TRBD1. Germline lookup yields CDR1 MDHEN and CDR2 SYDVKM. The CDR3 has 18 amino acids.

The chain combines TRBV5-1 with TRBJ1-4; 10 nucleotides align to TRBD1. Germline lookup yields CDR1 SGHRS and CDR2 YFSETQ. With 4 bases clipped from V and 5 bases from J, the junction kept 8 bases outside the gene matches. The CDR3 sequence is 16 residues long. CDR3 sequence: CASSPGTGARNEKLFF. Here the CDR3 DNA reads TGCGCCAGCAGCCCCGGGACAGGGGCAAGGAATGAAAAACTGTTTTTT.

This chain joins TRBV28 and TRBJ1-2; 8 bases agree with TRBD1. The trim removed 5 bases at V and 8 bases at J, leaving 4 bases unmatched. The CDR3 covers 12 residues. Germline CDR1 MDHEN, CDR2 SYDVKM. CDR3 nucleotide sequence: TGTGCCAGCAGTGCAGGGGGCCGCGGCTACACCTTC. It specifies CASSAGGRGYTF.

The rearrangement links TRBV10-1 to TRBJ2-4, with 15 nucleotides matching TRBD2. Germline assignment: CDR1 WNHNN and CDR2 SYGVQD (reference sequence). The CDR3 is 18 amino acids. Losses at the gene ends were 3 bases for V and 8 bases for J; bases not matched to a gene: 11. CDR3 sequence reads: CASSDGSSGLAGGYIQYF. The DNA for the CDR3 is TGCGCCAGCAGTGATGGTTCCTCGGGACTAGCGGGGGGTTACATTCAGTACTTC.

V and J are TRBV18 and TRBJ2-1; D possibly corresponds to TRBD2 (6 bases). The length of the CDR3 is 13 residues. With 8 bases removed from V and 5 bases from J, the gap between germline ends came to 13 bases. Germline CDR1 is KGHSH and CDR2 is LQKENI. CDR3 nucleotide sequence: TGTGCCAGCACAGGAGGGGCGAACAATGAGCAGTTCTTC. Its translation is CASTGGANNEQFF.

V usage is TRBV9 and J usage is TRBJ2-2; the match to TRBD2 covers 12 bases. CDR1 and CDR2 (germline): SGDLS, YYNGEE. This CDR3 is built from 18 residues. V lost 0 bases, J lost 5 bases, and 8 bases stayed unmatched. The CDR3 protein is CASSVGASGGAWTGELFF. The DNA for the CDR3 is TGTGCCAGCAGCGTAGGGGCTAGCGGGGGGGCCTGGACCGGGGAGCTGTTTTTT.

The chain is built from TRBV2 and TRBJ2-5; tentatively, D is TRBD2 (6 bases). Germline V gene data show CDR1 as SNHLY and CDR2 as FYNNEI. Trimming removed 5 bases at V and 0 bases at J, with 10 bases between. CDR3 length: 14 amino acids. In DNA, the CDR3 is TGTGCCAGCAGTATGCGGGGATACCAAGAGACCCAGTACTTC. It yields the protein CASSMRGYQETQYF.

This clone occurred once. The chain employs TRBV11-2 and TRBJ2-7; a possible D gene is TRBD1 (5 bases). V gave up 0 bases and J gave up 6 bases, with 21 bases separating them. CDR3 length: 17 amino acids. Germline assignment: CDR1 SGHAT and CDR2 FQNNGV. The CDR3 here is CASSLDFVSGRYGEQYF. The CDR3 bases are TGTGCCAGCAGCTTAGATTTTGTTTCAGGGCGGTACGGCGAGCAGTACTTC.

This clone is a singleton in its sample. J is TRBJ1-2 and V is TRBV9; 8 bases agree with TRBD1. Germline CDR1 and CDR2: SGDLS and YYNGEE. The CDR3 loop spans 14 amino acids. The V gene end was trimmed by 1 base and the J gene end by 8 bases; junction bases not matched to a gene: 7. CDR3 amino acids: CASSVSIQGGGYTF. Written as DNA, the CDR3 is TGTGCCAGCAGCGTAAGTATACAGGGGGGAGGCTACACCTTC.

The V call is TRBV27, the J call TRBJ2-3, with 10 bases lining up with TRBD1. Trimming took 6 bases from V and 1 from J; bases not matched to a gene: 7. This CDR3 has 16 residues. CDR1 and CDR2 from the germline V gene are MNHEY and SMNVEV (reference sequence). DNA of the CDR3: TGTGCCAGCAGCAGACTCGGGACAGGGGGCACAGATACGCAGTATTTT. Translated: CASSRLGTGGTDTQYF.

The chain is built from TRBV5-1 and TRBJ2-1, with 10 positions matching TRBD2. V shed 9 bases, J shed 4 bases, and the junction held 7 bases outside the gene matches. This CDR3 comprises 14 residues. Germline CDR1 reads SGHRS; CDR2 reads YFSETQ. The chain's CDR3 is CANTLAGAYNEQFF. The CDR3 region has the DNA TGCGCCAACACCCTAGCGGGAGCATACAATGAGCAGTTCTTC. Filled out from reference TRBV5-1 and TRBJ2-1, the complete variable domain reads KAGVTQTPRYLIKTRGQQVTLSCSPISGHRSVSWYQQTPGQGLQFLFEYFSETQRNKGNFPGRFSGRQFSNSRSEMNVSTLELGDSALYLCANTLAGAYNEQFFGPGTRLTVL.

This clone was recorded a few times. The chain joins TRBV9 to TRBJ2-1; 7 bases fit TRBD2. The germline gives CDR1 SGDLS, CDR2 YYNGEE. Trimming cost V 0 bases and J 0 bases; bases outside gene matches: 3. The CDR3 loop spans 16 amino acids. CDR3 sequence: CASSVGLAASYNEQFF. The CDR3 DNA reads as TGTGCCAGCAGCGTAGGGCTAGCGGCCTCCTACAATGAGCAGTTCTTC.

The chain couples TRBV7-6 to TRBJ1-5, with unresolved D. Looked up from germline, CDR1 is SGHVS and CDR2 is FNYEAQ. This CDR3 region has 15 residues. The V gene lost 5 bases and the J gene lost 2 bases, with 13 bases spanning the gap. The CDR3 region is CASSPQVFGNQPQHF. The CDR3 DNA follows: TGTGCCAGCAGCCCCCAGGTATTCGGCAATCAGCCCCAGCATTTT.

The CDR3 coding sequence is TGTGCCTGGACGTGGGCGGGAGGGCCGGACATTCAGTACTTC. Protein product: CAWTWAGGPDIQYF. V and J are TRBV30 and TRBJ2-4, with TRBD2 matching 9 bases. This CDR3 spans 14 amino acids. Trimming cost V 4 bases and J 8 bases; bases outside gene matches: 9. The V gene's germline CDR1 is GTSNPN and CDR2 SVGIG (reference sequence).

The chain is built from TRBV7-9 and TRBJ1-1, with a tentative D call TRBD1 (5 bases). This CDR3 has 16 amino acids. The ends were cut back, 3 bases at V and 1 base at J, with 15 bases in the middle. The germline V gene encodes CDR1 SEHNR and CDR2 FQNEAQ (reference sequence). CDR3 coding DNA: TGTGCCAGCAGCTTTAATAGGGGATCTTGGAACACTGAAGCTTTCTTT. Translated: CASSFNRGSWNTEAFF.

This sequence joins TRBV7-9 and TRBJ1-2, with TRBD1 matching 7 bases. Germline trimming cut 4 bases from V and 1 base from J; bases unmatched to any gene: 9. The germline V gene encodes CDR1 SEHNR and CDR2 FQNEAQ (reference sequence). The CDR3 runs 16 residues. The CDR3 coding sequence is TGTGCCAGCAGCTCCCCTTCGGGGACAGTTAACTATGGCTACACCTTC. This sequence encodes CASSSPSGTVNYGYTF. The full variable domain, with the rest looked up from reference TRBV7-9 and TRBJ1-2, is DTGVSQNPRHKITKRGQNVTFRCDPISEHNRLYWYRQTLGQGPEFLTYFQNEAQLEKSRLLSDRFSAERPKGSFSTLEIQRTEQGDSAMYLCASSSPSGTVNYGYTFGSGTRLTVV.